What follows is one T cell receptor beta chain and its context. Its antigen target is currently unknown. One base away there is no much larger clone; base qualities are not given. The CDR3 regions of human TCRbeta chains were analyzed by immunosequencing. The paper's processing steps were these. Repertoire TCRs were matched against a reference library of SARS-CoV-2-specific TCRs generated with the MIRA antigen-specificity platform. Breadth was defined as the fraction of unique TCRs that were SARS-CoV-2-associated, and depth was defined as the fraction of total T cells that were SARS-CoV-2-associated. Using the MIRA data, every spike-specific TCR was mapped to the spike region that the TCR reacted to and assigned to either a CD4 or a CD8 class. Log10-transformed breadth and depth values were compared by one-way ANOVA with Sidak's multiple comparisons tests. This is the immuneACCESS table as TCRdb keeps it, with only in-frame sequences that have V and J called. A part of the clones is gone; compared with another copy, unresolved V genes explain less than half, and the rest is unexplained. That table is the source of V, J and clone size, and D and trimming were worked out from the DNA. In this sample the table shows about 34,000 clones, 75% to 80% of which occur a single time. About 4% of the sample is taken by the ten largest.

This sample is part of a study of T cell responses to AZD1222 COVID-19 vaccine (dated by TCRdb to the early 2020s). Regarding the research as a whole: TCR sequencing was performed for 230 to 250 trial participants, of whom around 210 were given two doses of AZD1222 and some 26 were given two doses of MenACWY control vaccine. Trial participants were enrolled by age into subgroups of 18-55, 56-69 and 70-plus years, and roughly 150, 30 and 60 TCR-sequenced participants, respectively, were included in these subgroups.

Sample time point, as interpreted from the label and publication: about 28 days (+/-7) after the second vaccine dose. AZD1222 recipients with second doses at about 4 weeks or about 12 weeks were pooled, because spike-specific TCR depth and breadth did not differ between schedules. Vaccinee samples came from UK trials COV001 and COV002, including a single-blind randomized controlled phase 2/3 trial of AZD1222 (ChAdOx1 nCoV-19) in healthy adults. For TCRbeta chain sequencing, PBMC samples were collected from trial participants at day 0 and at day 28 after the second dose. V is clipped by 3 bases and J by 4 bases, and the sequence between their germline boundaries is 9 bases long. From cysteine to phenylalanine, the CDR3 is 13 amino acids long. The read is trimmed to its CDR3 DNA, 39 bases read in frame from base 1. Results the study describes overall, beyond this receptor: Spike-specific TCR breadth and depth rose significantly after two AZD1222 doses compared with day 0 and with MenACWY recipients. Because no day 14 peak-response samples were available, repertoires were characterized only after the peak T cell response. Epitopes outside the regions mutated in the B.1.351 and B.1.1.7 variants were reportedly recognized by nearly half of the unique spike-specific TCRs. Participants were mostly white British, with more females than males. The authors suggested clonal diversity may have been underestimated. Conclusions about previously exposed vaccinees were limited because only six AZD1222 recipients were SARS-CoV-2 seropositive at baseline. The vaccine-associated CD4 TCRs covered the entire spike protein, and the dominant responses fell in regions 160-218 and 743-854. The 56-69-year group was small, and its depth increase did not reach significance, likely because of low power.

Sequenced here: peripheral blood, sampled 28 days after the second AZD1222 dose. The clonotype comes from an adult who received the AZD1222 COVID-19 vaccine. The chain links TRBV12-3 or TRBV12-4 with TRBJ2-5; the D gene is possibly TRBD2, with 5 bases matching. The CDR3 reads as follows: CASSLKGRETQYF. DNA sequence: TGTGCCAGCAGTTTGAAAGGGAGAGAGACCCAGTACTTC.